This T cell receptor (beta chain) was documented in a study of T cells in Graves' hyperthyroidism and ophthalmopathy. The TCR beta CDR3 regions underwent amplification using RNA transcripts as the source. During a first-round RT-PCR of the TCR CDR3, the HTBI primer set was used. TCRdb used MiXCR to reprocess the multiplex PCR reads, holding one entry per CDR3 protein. The table has about 160,000 distinct CDR3 sequences, 9.4% seen once. General observations from the study: The model forecast ophthalmopathy, anticipating it by a median roughly 6 months before onset.

This clonotype was seen many times. Its cognate antigen is unknown. The receptor was isolated from a woman aged 18-29 years with Graves' hyperthyroidism that later progressed to Graves' ophthalmopathy. The specimen sequenced was blood.

The CDR3 reads CSALGARETQYF. In DNA, the CDR3 is TGCAGTGCTCTAGGGGCGCGGGAGACCCAGTACTTC. The chain joins TRBV20-1 to TRBJ2-5, with D perhaps matching TRBD1 (5 bases). The CDR3 has 12 residues. With 5 bases removed from V and 5 bases from J, the gap between germline ends came to 12 bases. Germline V gene lookup returns CDR1 DFQATT and CDR2 SNEGSKA (reference sequence).